The sequence of this TCR beta chain was determined in a study of shared clonotypes between healthy human individuals. Comments on this clone: At one end the junction does not follow the germline gene, possibly because of a read error.

For genomic DNA, unsorted samples relied on 85 million to 100 million PBMCs. Looked up from germline, CDR1 is LNHDA and CDR2 is SQIVND (reference sequence). The CDR3 consists of 14 residues. It was across several immunoSEQ plates that each subset's genomic DNA was evenly split. In the authors' methods: From ImmunoSEQ came sequences covering only the junction and carrying no quality scores, so filtering differed. Some clones are missing from TCRdb's copy, which holds only in-frame ones; the method was immunoSEQ multiplex PCR. V, J and clone size derive from that table, while D and trimming were established from the DNA sequence. The sample holds hundreds of thousands of clones, 70% to 80% seen once.

What was sequenced was PBMCs. V usage is TRBV19 and J usage is TRBJ1-1; 8 bases are shared with TRBD1. This clonotype was sampled from a woman aged 40 to 55 in good health. Some clones in this sample may be carry-over from other donors' samples. CDR3 coding DNA: TGTGCCGGTAGTATGGACAGGGATGGGACTGAAGCTTTCTTT. It is translated as CAGSMDRDGTEAFF.